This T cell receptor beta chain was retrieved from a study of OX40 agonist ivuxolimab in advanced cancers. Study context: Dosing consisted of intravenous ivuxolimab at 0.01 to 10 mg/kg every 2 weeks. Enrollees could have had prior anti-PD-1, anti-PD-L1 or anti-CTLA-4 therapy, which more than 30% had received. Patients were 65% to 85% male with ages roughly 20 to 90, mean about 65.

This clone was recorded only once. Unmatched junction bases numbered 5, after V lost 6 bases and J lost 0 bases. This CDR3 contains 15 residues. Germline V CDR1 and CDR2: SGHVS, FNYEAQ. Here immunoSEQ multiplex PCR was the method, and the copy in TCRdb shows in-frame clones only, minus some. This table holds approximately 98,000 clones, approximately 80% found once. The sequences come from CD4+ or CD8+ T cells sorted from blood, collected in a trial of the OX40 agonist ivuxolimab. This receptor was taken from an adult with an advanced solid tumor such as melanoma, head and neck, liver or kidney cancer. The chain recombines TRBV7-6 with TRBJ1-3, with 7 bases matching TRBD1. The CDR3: CASSDRALSGNTIYF. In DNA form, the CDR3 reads TGTGCCAGCAGTGACAGGGCCCTCTCTGGAAACACCATATATTTT.